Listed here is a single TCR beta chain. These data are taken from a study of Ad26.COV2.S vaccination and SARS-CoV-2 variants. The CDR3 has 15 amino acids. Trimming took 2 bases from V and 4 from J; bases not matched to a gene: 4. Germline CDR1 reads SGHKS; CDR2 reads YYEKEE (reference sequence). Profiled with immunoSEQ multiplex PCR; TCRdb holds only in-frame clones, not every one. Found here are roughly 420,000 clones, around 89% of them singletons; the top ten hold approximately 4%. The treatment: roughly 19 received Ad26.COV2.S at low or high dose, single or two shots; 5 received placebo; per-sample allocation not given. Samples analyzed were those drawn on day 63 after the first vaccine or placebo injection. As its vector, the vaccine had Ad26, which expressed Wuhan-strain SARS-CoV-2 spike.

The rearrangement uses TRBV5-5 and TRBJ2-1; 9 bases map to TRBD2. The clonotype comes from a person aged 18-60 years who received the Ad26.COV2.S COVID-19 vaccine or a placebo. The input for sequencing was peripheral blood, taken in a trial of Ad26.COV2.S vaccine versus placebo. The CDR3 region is CASSFLAGPYNEQFF. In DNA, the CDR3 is TGTGCCAGCAGCTTTCTAGCGGGGCCATACAATGAGCAGTTCTTC.